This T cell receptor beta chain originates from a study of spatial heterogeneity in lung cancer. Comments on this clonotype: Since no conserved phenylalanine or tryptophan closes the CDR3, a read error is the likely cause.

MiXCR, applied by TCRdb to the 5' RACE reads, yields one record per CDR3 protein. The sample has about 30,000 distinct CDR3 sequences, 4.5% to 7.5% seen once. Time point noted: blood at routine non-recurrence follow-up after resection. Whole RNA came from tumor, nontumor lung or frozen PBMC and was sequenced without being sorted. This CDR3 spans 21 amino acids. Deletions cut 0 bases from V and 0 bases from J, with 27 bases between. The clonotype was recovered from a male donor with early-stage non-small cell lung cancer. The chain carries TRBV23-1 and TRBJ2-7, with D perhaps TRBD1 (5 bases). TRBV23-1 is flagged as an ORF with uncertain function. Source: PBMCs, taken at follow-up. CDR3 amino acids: CASSQSALGFNKTVPSYEQYD. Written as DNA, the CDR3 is TGCGCCAGCAGTCAATCCGCGCTCGGTTTTAATAAGACAGTACCCTCCTACGAGCAGTACGAC.